Here is one TCR beta chain with its context. Its antigen is currently unknown. The record originates from a study of cytomegalovirus exposure and HLA in healthy donors. Study as a whole: Sequencing of about 179 million T cells in an earlier analysis found approximately 120 million unique TCR beta sequences. The early release's HLA-typed donors yielded roughly 85 million unique TCRs. Broader study findings: Sequencing likely caused a cluster of highly shared sequence variants.

PCR amplification relied on 60 Vbeta primers (plus 13 Jbeta primers). The data were produced by immunoSEQ multiplex PCR, yet TCRdb's version contains in-frame clones alone and is incomplete. The data contain around 85,000 clones, 70% to 75% of them seen just once; the ten biggest clones take up 4% to 4.5%. Germline V CDR1 and CDR2: SGDLS, YYNGEE. CDR3 length: 17 residues. V lost 4 bases and J lost 7; bases outside the gene matches: 16. Sequences were obtained from PBMCs. The chain combines TRBV9 with TRBJ2-3, with 9 bases that match TRBD2. This TCR was sampled from a man aged 60 to 75 in good health and CMV-seronegative. CDR3 in DNA: TGTGCCAGCAGCCCCTTCAATTTGATTAGCGGGGGTAATACGCAGTATTTT. The encoded protein is CASSPFNLISGGNTQYF. Based on the CDR3 plus reference TRBV9 and TRBJ2-3, the full variable domain is DSGVTQTPKHLITATGQRVTLRCSPRSGDLSVYWYQQSLDQGLQFLIQYYNGEERAKGNILERFSAQQFPDLHSELNLSSLELGDSALYFCASSPFNLISGGNTQYFGPGTRLTVL.